The rows below give T cell receptor beta chains drawn from one sample of a study of T cell repertoires in cytomegalovirus infection. TCRdb called the reads again in MiXCR, with one record for every CDR3 protein. The sample includes approximately 300,000 distinct CDR3 sequences, approximately 32% seen only once; the top ten take about 19%. The antigens of these receptors remain unknown. Source: cultured PBMCs, taken from culture after CMV antigen stimulation. These receptors originate from a human donor in good health (CMV status not recorded). Some clones in this sample may be carry-over from other donors' samples. Each CDR3 is given with its conserved first and last residue. The D gene is left open where the match is weak. Size is omitted from some rows. Given values are once, few, many or a class for expanded clones.

.	.	TRBV7-9	TRBJ2-7	CASSLVGARGNEQYF	TGTGCCAGCAGCTTAGTGGGAGCGCGAGGCAACGAGCAGTACTTC
.	.	TRBV7-6	TRBJ2-2	CASSFRLSSGELFF	TGTGCCAGCAGCTTCAGACTATCCTCCGGGGAGCTGTTTTTT
.	few	TRBV6-6	TRBJ2-1	CASGLASYNEQFF	TGTGCCAGTGGGCTTGCCTCCTACAATGAGCAGTTCTTC
.	.	TRBV29-1	TRBJ2-7	CSVEDAGKEQYF	TGCAGCGTTGAAGATGCCGGGAAGGAGCAGTACTTC
.	.	TRBV6-1	TRBJ1-2	CASSDWGSNYGYTF	TGTGCCAGCAGTGATTGGGGGTCTAACTATGGCTACACCTTC
.	few	TRBV6-1	TRBJ2-4	CASSELGEGGKNIQYF	TGTGCCAGCAGTGAATTGGGAGAAGGGGGCAAAAACATTCAGTACTTC
TRBD1	many	TRBV12-3/TRBV12-4	TRBJ1-5	CASSPEGLGQGHAGNQPQHF	TGTGCCAGCAGCCCGGAAGGTTTGGGACAGGGACATGCTGGCAATCAGCCCCAGCATTTT
.	few	TRBV12-3/TRBV12-4	TRBJ2-1	CASTLGPGEQFF	TGTGCCAGCACTCTGGGCCCAGGGGAGCAGTTCTTC
.	.	TRBV7-6	TRBJ1-4	CASTNWGRDEKLFF	TGTGCCAGCACCAACTGGGGACGGGATGAAAAACTGTTTTTT
.	many	TRBV7-3	TRBJ1-1	CASSLKGGGTEAFF	TGTGCCAGCAGCTTAAAAGGGGGGGGCACTGAAGCTTTCTTT
TRBD2	.	TRBV10-3	TRBJ2-1	CAISELAGGQGEQFF	TGTGCCATCAGTGAACTAGCGGGGGGGCAGGGTGAGCAGTTCTTC
.	few	TRBV7-9	TRBJ2-5	CASSDGQYQETQYF	TGTGCCAGCAGCGATGGACAGTACCAAGAGACCCAGTACTTC
.	few	TRBV6-2/TRBV6-3	TRBJ1-5	CASSNGPFSNQPQHF	TGTGCCAGCAGTAATGGACCGTTTAGCAATCAGCCCCAGCATTTT
TRBD1	few	TRBV2	TRBJ1-4	CASSEAGQGWEKLFF	TGTGCCAGCAGTGAAGCGGGACAGGGTTGGGAAAAACTGTTTTTT
.	.	TRBV6-1	TRBJ2-5	CASSGLAETQYF	TGTGCCAGCAGCGGACTGGCAGAGACCCAGTACTTC
TRBD2	.	TRBV7-8	TRBJ2-7	CASSLGLAGSSYEQYF	TGTGCCAGCAGCTTAGGCCTAGCGGGGAGCTCCTACGAGCAGTACTTC
TRBD1	few	TRBV20-1	TRBJ1-1	CSARDPGQGRGTEAFF	TGCAGTGCTAGAGATCCCGGACAGGGCCGGGGGACTGAAGCTTTCTTT
TRBD2	many	TRBV7-2	TRBJ2-7	CASSLVGTSGGASYEQYF	TGTGCCAGCAGCTTAGTCGGGACTAGCGGGGGGGCATCCTACGAGCAGTACTTC
.	few	TRBV12-3/TRBV12-4	TRBJ1-2	CASSWQGDYGYTF	TGTGCCAGCAGTTGGCAGGGCGACTATGGCTACACCTTC
TRBD1	once	TRBV5-1	TRBJ2-5	CASFPSVGTANQETQYF	TGCGCCAGCTTCCCCTCCGTAGGGACAGCCAACCAAGAGACCCAGTACTTC
TRBD1	.	TRBV7-9	TRBJ2-5	CASSHRTGESETQYF	TGTGCCAGCAGCCATAGGACAGGGGAATCGGAGACCCAGTACTTC
.	.	TRBV6-1	TRBJ2-7	CASSGVDGTRDEQYF	TGTGCCAGCAGTGGGGTGGACGGTACAAGGGACGAGCAGTACTTC
.	many	TRBV7-2	TRBJ1-5	CASSIPGTGNQPQHF	TGTGCCAGCAGCATCCCCGGGACCGGCAATCAGCCCCAGCATTTT
TRBD2	.	TRBV12-3/TRBV12-4	TRBJ2-7	CASSFLLAGLSSYEQYF	TGTGCCAGCAGTTTCTTACTAGCGGGCCTTAGCTCCTACGAGCAGTACTTC
.	few	TRBV7-3	TRBJ2-3	CASSPFGSTDTQYF	TGTGCCAGCAGCCCCTTTGGGAGTACAGATACGCAGTATTTT
.	.	TRBV19	TRBJ1-2	CASSITGDGYTF	TGTGCCAGTAGTATCACTGGGGATGGCTACACCTTC
.	few	TRBV7-9	TRBJ1-4	CASSLASGVEKLFF	TGTGCCAGCAGCTTAGCTTCGGGAGTTGAAAAACTGTTTTTT
.	few	TRBV12-3/TRBV12-4	TRBJ1-5	CASSPTGGGLNQPQHF	TGTGCCAGCAGTCCCACTGGGGGGGGTCTCAATCAGCCCCAGCATTTT
.	.	TRBV10-3	TRBJ2-1	CAISERNEQFF	TGTGCCATCAGTGAGAGGAATGAGCAGTTCTTC
.	.	TRBV6-1	TRBJ2-5	CASSENSGYQETQYF	TGTGCCAGCAGTGAAAATAGCGGCTACCAAGAGACCCAGTACTTC